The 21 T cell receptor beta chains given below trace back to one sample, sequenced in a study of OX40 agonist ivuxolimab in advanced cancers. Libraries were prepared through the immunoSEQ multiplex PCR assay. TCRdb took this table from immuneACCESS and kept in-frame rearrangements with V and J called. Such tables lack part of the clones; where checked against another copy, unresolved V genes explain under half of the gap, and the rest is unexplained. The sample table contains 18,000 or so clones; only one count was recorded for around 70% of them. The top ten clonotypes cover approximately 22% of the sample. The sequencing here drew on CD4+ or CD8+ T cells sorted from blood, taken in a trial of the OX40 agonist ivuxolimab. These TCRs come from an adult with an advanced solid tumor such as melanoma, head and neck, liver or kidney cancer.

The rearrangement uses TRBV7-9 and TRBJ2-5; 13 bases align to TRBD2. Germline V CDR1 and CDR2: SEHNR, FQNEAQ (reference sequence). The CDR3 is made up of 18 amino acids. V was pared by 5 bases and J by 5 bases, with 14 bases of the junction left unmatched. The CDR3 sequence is CASSPPMSATSGGETQYF. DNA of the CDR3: TGTGCCAGCAGCCCTCCGATGAGTGCGACTAGCGGGGGGGAGACCCAGTACTTC.

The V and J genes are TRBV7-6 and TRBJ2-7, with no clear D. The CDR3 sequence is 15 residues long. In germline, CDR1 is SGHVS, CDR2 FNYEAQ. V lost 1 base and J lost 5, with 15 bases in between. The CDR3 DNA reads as TGTGCCAGCAGCTTAGGGTCCCTAACCCCCCACGAGCAGTACTTC. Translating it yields CASSLGSLTPHEQYF.

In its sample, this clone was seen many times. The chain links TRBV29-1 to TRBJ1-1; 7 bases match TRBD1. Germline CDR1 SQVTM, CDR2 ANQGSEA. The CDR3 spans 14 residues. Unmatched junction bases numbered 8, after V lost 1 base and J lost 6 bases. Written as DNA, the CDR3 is TGCAGCGTTGAAGGTTGGACAGGTCGGGCTGAAGCTTTCTTT. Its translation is CSVEGWTGRAEAFF.

As DNA, the CDR3 is TGTGCCAGCAGCCTACAGCGGGGGCCCACCCGGGAGCAGTACTTC. This gives the protein CASSLQRGPTREQYF. The chain couples TRBV6-6 to TRBJ2-7; 8 bases align to TRBD2. The CDR3 runs to 15 residues. Germline V CDR1 and CDR2: MNHNY, SVGAGI (reference sequence). V trimming: 6 bases; J trimming: 7 bases; junction bases outside the gene matches: 14.

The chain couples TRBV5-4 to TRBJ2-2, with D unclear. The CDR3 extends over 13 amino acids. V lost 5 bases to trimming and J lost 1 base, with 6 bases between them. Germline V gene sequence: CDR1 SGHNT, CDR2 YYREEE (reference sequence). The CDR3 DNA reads TGTGCCAGCAGGGACCTGAACACCGGGGAGCTGTTTTTT. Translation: CASRDLNTGELFF.

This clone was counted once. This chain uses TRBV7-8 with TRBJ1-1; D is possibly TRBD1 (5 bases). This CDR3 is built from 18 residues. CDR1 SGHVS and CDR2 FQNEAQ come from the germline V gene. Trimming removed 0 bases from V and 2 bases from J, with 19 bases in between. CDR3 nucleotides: TGTGCCAGCAGCTTAGCGCTTGGGACGGTCGACTTTAACACTGAAGCTTTCTTT. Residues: CASSLALGTVDFNTEAFF.

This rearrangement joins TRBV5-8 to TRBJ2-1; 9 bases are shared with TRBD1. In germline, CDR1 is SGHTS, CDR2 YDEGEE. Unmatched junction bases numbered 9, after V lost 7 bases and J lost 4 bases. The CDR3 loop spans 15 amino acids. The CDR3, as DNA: TGTGCCAGCGGGGACAGGGATTATAAATACAATGAGCAGTTCTTC. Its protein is CASGDRDYKYNEQFF.

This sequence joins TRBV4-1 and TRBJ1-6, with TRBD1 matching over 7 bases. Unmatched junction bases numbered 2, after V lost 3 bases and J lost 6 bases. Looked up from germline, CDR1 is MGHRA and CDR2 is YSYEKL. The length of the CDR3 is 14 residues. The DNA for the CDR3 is TGCGCCAGCAGCCATGGGACAGTTAATTCACCCCTCCACTTT. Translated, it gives CASSHGTVNSPLHF.

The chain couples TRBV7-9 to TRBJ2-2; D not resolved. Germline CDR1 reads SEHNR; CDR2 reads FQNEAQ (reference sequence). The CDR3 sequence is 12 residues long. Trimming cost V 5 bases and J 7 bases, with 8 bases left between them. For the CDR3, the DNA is TGTGCCAGCAGCCCATCCGTCGGGGAGCTGTTTTTT. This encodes CASSPSVGELFF.

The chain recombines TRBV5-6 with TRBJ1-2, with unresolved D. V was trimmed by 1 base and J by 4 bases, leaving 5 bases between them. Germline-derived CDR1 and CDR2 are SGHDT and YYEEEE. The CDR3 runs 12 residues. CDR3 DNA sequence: TGTGCCAGCAGCTTGAAGCGCTATGGCTACACCTTC. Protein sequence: CASSLKRYGYTF.

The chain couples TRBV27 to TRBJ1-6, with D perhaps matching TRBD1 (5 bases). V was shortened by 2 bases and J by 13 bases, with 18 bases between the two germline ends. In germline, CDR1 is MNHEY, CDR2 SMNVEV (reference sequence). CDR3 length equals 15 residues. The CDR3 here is CASSLTSGTGGPLHF. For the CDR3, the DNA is TGTGCCAGCAGTTTAACAAGCGGGACGGGGGGTCCCCTCCACTTT.

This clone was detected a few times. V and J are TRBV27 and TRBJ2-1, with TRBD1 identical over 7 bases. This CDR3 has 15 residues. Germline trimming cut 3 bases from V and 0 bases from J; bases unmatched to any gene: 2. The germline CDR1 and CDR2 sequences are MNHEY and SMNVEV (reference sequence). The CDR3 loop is CASSLDRSSYNEQFF. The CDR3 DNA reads TGTGCCAGCAGTTTGGACAGGAGCTCCTACAATGAGCAGTTCTTC.

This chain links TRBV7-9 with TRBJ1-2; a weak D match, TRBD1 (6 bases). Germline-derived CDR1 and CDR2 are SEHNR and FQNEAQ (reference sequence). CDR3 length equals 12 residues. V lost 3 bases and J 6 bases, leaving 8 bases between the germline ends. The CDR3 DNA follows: TGTGCCAGCAGCTTCCAGGGGAATGGCTACACCTTC. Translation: CASSFQGNGYTF.

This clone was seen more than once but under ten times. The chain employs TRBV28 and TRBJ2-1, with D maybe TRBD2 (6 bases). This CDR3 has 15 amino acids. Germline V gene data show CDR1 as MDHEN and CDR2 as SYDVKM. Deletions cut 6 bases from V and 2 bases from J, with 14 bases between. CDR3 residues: CASSPSGYTYNEQFF. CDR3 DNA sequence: TGTGCCAGCAGCCCAAGCGGGTACACCTACAATGAGCAGTTCTTC. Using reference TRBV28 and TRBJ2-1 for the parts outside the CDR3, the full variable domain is DVKVTQSSRYLVKRTGEKVFLECVQDMDHENMFWYRQDPGLGLRLIYFSYDVKMKEKGDIPEGYSVSREKKERFSLILESASTNQTSMYLCASSPSGYTYNEQFFGPGTRLTVL.

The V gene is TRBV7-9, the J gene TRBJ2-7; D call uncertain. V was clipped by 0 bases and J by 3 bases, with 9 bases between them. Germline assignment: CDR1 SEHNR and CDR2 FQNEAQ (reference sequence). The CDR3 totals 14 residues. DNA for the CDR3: TGTGCCAGCAGCTTAGCCGGCCCAGTCTACGAGCAGTACTTC. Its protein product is CASSLAGPVYEQYF. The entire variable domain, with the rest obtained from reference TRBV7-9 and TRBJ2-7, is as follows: DTGVSQNPRHKITKRGQNVTFRCDPISEHNRLYWYRQTLGQGPEFLTYFQNEAQLEKSRLLSDRFSAERPKGSFSTLEIQRTEQGDSAMYLCASSLAGPVYEQYFGPGTRLTVT.

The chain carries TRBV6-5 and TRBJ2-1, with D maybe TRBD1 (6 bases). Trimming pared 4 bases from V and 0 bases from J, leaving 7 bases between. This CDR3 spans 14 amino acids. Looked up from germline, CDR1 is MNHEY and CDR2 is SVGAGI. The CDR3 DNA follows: TGTGCCAGCAGTTGGACAGTCTCCTACAATGAGCAGTTCTTC. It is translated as CASSWTVSYNEQFF.

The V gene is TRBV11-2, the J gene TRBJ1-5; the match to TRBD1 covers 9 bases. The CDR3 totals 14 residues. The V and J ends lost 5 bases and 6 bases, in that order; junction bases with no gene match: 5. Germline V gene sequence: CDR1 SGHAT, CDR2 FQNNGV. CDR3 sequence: CASSHTGGFQPQHF. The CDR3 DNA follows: TGTGCCAGCAGCCACACAGGGGGCTTTCAGCCCCAGCATTTT.

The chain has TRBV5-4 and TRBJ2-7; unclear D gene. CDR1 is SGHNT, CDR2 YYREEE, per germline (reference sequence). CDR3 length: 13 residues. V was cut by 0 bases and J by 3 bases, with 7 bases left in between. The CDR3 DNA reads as TGTGCCAGCAGCTTGGGGGCAGGCTACGAGCAGTACTTC. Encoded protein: CASSLGAGYEQYF.

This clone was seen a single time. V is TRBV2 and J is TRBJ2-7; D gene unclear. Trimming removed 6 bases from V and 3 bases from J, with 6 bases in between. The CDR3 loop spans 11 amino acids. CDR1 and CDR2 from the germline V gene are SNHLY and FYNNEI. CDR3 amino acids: CASREIYEQYF. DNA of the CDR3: TGTGCCAGCAGGGAGATCTACGAGCAGTACTTC.

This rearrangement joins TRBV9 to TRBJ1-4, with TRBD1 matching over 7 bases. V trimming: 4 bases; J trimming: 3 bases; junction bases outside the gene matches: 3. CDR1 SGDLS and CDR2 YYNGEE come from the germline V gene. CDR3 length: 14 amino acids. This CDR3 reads CASSLGTANEKLFF. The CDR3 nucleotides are TGTGCCAGCAGCCTCGGGACAGCTAATGAAAAACTGTTTTTT.

CDR3 protein: CASSFRGLGQETQYF. CDR3 DNA: TGTGCCAGCAGCTTCAGGGGGTTGGGGCAAGAGACCCAGTACTTC. V and J are TRBV11-3 and TRBJ2-5; 7 bases fit TRBD1. V lost 3 bases to trimming and J lost 2 bases; unmatched junction nucleotides: 6. Germline lookup yields CDR1 SGHNT and CDR2 YENEEA. The CDR3 sequence is 15 residues long.